The 17 T cell receptor beta chains below were found in one sample sequenced in a study of tumor-infiltrating lymphocytes in primary liver carcinoma. Production of TCR beta cDNA used roughly 0.55 ug total RNA together with a constant-region primer. Three-round nested multiplex PCR performed with slightly modified ARM-PCR produced the TCR beta libraries. The two initial PCR rounds, 9 to 11 cycles each, used TRBV1-TRBV30 forward and C-beta reverse primers. TCRdb used MiXCR to reprocess the multiplex PCR reads, holding one entry per CDR3 protein. Of approximately 73,000 distinct CDR3 sequences in the sample, 71% were seen once. The roughly 19-32 mg bulk tissue piece was not sorted before simultaneous RNA and DNA extraction. Input material: liver tumor tissue from sampling region 4. Specified subset: tumor region T4, right-lateral pole. The receptors derive from a woman aged 60 to 75 with primary liver carcinoma and hepatitis B virus infection.

The V gene is TRBV7-8, the J gene TRBJ2-3; no firm D call. The J call may be incorrect, as the DNA end agrees better with TRBJ1-5. The CDR3 is 15 residues long. From germline, CDR1 is SGHVS and CDR2 FQNEAQ. The DNA of the CDR3 is TGTGCCAGCAGTCGCGACTTGGGCGGCACAGATACGCAGCATTTT. Its translation: CASSRDLGGTDTQHF.

On this clonotype itself: A junction end diverges from the germline sequence, so it may reflect a read error. The genes are TRBV12-3 or TRBV12-4 and TRBJ2-7, with D uncertain. CDR3 length: 15 amino acids. CDR3 residues: CASSFDLDATYEQNF. CDR3 nucleotides: TGTGCCAGCAGTTTCGATTTGGACGCGACCTACGAGCAGAACTTC.

A note on this clonotype: This sequence may be a read error, since a much larger clone differs from it by one base. The rearrangement joins TRBV5-1 to TRBJ2-1; a weak D match, TRBD1 (5 bases). Per germline, CDR1 SGHRS and CDR2 YFSETQ. CDR3 size: 11 residues. For the CDR3, the DNA is TGCGCCAGCAGCTTCGCCGAGGACATGCTCTTC. Residues: CASSFAEDMLF.

A remark on this clonotype: A much larger clonotype is one base distant, so this may be a read error. The chain recombines TRBV28 with TRBJ1-2, with D tentatively TRBD1 (6 bases). The CDR3 consists of 18 residues. CDR1 is MDHEN and CDR2 is SYDVKM in the germline V gene. The ends were cut back, 5 bases at V and 7 bases at J, with 29 bases in the middle. CDR3 nucleotide sequence: TGTGCCAGCAGTCACGTATTCCGGGACAATCAGATCAGGAGTGGCTACACCTTC. It specifies CASSHVFRDNQIRSGYTF.

In its sample, this clonotype was seen many times. The rearrangement links TRBV29-1 to TRBJ1-1; no firm D call. From germline, CDR1 is SQVTM and CDR2 ANQGSEA. CDR3 size: 13 residues. Trimming shortened V by 4 bases and J by 0 bases, and 9 bases separated the two germline ends. CDR3 sequence reads: CSVVFSMNTEAFF. The CDR3, as DNA: TGCAGCGTTGTTTTCTCCATGAACACTGAAGCTTTCTTT.

In the case of this clonotype: The CDR3 ends on some other residue instead of the conserved phenylalanine or tryptophan, so this is likely a read error. The chain joins TRBV6-5 to TRBJ2-2; TRBD2 matches at 9 bases. Per germline, CDR1 MNHEY and CDR2 SVGAGI. This CDR3 has 14 amino acids. J lost 1 base, V lost 11 bases, and 5 bases had no gene match. Here the CDR3 reads CAGELAGNTGELFS. The DNA for the CDR3 is TGTGCCGGGGAACTAGCGGGGAACACCGGGGAGCTGTTTTCT.

Details on this clonotype: A junction end diverges from the germline sequence, so it may reflect a read error. The chain combines TRBV5-5 with TRBJ2-1; 13 positions match TRBD2. This CDR3 spans 20 amino acids. CDR1 SGHKS and CDR2 YYEKEE come from the germline V gene (reference sequence). This CDR3 reads CVSSMAGTSGTGSSYNEQFF. The CDR3 DNA reads as TGTGTCAGCAGCATGGCCGGGACTAGCGGGACGGGGAGCTCCTACAATGAGCAGTTCTTC.

This rearrangement joins TRBV4-1 to TRBJ2-1, with TRBD2 as a possible D gene (5 bases). Trimming shortened V by 2 bases and J by 10 bases, and 24 bases separated the two germline ends. This CDR3 spans 17 amino acids. The germline CDR1 and CDR2 sequences are MGHRA and YSYEKL. In nucleotides, the CDR3 is TGCGCCAGCAGCCAACGAGTCCCCCCAGCGGTAGGCAACGAGCAGTTCTTC. This sequence encodes CASSQRVPPAVGNEQFF.

This clonotype came up a few times. This chain uses TRBV9 with TRBJ2-1, with no clear D. This CDR3 has 13 residues. Per the germline V gene, CDR1 is SGDLS and CDR2 is YYNGEE. Trimming removed 3 bases at V and 9 bases at J, with 13 bases between. The CDR3 reads CASSEFPGGEQFF. The CDR3 bases are TGTGCCAGCAGCGAGTTCCCGGGCGGTGAGCAGTTCTTC.

Details on this clonotype: A much larger clone sits a single nucleotide away, making a read error possible. V is TRBV28 and J is TRBJ1-5; no definite D call. Germline assignment: CDR1 MDHEN and CDR2 SYDVKM. The length of the CDR3 is 13 residues. The V end was cut by 4 bases, the J end by 3 bases, with 7 bases between. This CDR3 reads CASSSQNNQPQHF. The CDR3 region has the DNA TGTGCCAGCAGTTCGCAGAACAATCAGCCCCAGCATTTT. Full variable domain (outside the CDR3, taken from reference TRBV28 and TRBJ1-5): DVKVTQSSRYLVKRTGEKVFLECVQDMDHENMFWYRQDPGLGLRLIYFSYDVKMKEKGDIPEGYSVSREKKERFSLILESASTNQTSMYLCASSSQNNQPQHFGDGTRLSIL.

At least ten counts were recorded for this clonotype. The J gene is TRBJ2-2, the V gene TRBV28, with D maybe TRBD1 (6 bases). Between the trimmed V and J ends, which lost 6 bases and 5 bases, there was a span of 13 bases. Germline CDR1 is MDHEN and CDR2 is SYDVKM. The CDR3 has 14 amino acids. The CDR3 sequence: CASRGALGTGELFF. In DNA form, the CDR3 reads TGTGCCAGCAGGGGGGCATTGGGGACCGGGGAGCTGTTTTTT.

The chain carries TRBV29-1 and TRBJ2-3; D perhaps matches TRBD2 (6 bases). V shed 4 bases and J shed 2 bases, with 13 bases lying between them. Germline CDR1 SQVTM, CDR2 ANQGSEA. CDR3 length equals 14 residues. The CDR3 DNA reads TGCAGCGTTGGGGACTTGGCCCTCACAGATACGCAGTATTTT. This encodes CSVGDLALTDTQYF.

In the case of this clonotype: This CDR3 fails to terminate in the conserved phenylalanine or tryptophan, so it likely reflects a read error. This chain joins TRBV20-1 and TRBJ1-2, with D unclear. This CDR3 comprises 16 residues. Per the germline V gene, CDR1 is DFQATT and CDR2 is SNEGSKA (reference sequence). The CDR3 loop reads CSGSPIMTGQSYGYTS. CDR3 bases: TGTAGTGGCAGCCCAATCATGACCGGCCAGTCCTATGGCTACACCTCC.

Only one count was recorded for this clonotype. A read error may account for a junction end that differs from germline. The gene calls are TRBV6-6 and TRBJ1-5; TRBD1 agrees at 8 bases. The CDR3 has 14 residues. Germline V gene sequence: CDR1 MNHNY, CDR2 SVGAGI (reference sequence). CDR3 protein: CATSYQGAGQPHHF. The DNA for the CDR3 is TGTGCCACCAGTTACCAGGGGGCTGGACAGCCCCATCATTTT.

A single count supports this clonotype. A read error may produce the germline difference seen at one junction end. The V gene is TRBV11-3, the J gene TRBJ1-1, with unresolved D. Germline V CDR1 and CDR2: SGHNT, YENEEA. The CDR3 extends over 16 amino acids. Here the CDR3 DNA reads TGTACCAGCAGCTTAGTCGGGGAATATCGGAACACTGAAGTTTTCTTT. This sequence encodes CTSSLVGEYRNTEVFF. Supplemented by reference TRBV11-3 and TRBJ1-1, the full variable domain reads EAGVVQSPRYKIIEKKQPVAFWCNPISGHNTLYWYLQNLGQGPELLIRYENEEAVDDSQLPKDRFSAERLKGVDSTLKIQPAELGDSAVYLCTSSLVGEYRNTEVFFGQGTRLTVV.

In regard to this clonotype: No conserved phenylalanine or tryptophan is present at the end of the CDR3, so a read error is the likely explanation. The CDR3 nucleotides are TGTGCCAGCAGTTTTGGACAGGGTATCCCCTACGAGCAGTACCTC. This codes for CASSFGQGIPYEQYL. The gene calls are TRBV12-3 or TRBV12-4 and TRBJ2-7, with TRBD1 identical over 8 bases. Unmatched junction bases numbered 6, after V lost 3 bases and J lost 2 bases. The CDR3 runs to 15 residues.

The chain couples TRBV18 to TRBJ2-7, with D possibly matching TRBD1 (6 bases). This CDR3 has 13 amino acids. The V gene lost 5 bases and the J gene lost 7 bases, with 15 bases spanning the gap. Germline V gene sequence: CDR1 KGHSH, CDR2 LQKENI. The CDR3 DNA reads TGTGCCAGCTCAAGCGACAGGAACAATGAGCAGTACTTC. It yields the protein CASSSDRNNEQYF. Full variable domain (missing parts from reference TRBV18 and TRBJ2-7): NAGVMQNPRHLVRRRGQEARLRCSPMKGHSHVYWYRQLPEEGLKFMVYLQKENIIDESGMPKERFSAEFPKEGPSILRIQQVVRGDSAAYFCASSSDRNNEQYFGPGTRLTVT.